This TCR beta chain was documented in a study of shared T cell receptors in the human thymus. TCRdb keeps only in-frame clones here, not all; method: immunoSEQ multiplex PCR. The sample includes roughly 660,000 clones, around nine tenths seen only once; the top ten take around 0.0099%. Germline loops: CDR1 LGHNA, CDR2 YSLEER. The CDR3 consists of 15 residues. With 1 base removed from V and 3 bases from J, the gap between germline ends came to 12 bases. These data also featured in a second study, about human thymus T cells. According to that study: Serving as donors were healthy Finnish infants, each of whom was having open corrective surgery for congenital heart defects. Thymus tissue was removed during corrective cardiac surgery. Seemingly biased V and J gene usage marked thymic and blood repertoires. Related work showed strongly overlapping thymic repertoires across unrelated individuals.

The V gene is TRBV4-3, the J gene TRBJ1-2, with D unresolved. This receptor was taken from a boy younger than two with a congenital heart defect. The sequenced sample consisted of thymocytes. The CDR3 sequence: CASSQGRSGDYGYTF. The CDR3 DNA is TGCGCCAGCAGCCAAGGCAGGAGCGGAGACTATGGCTACACCTTC.